Below, 13 T cell receptor beta chains from the same sample are listed, as sequenced in a study of blood T cells in healthy people across ages. A second about 6 to 12 cycle PCR used barcoded and J-beta primers. TCRdb used MiXCR to reprocess the 5' RACE reads, holding one entry per CDR3 protein. This sample has 890,000 or so distinct CDR3 sequences, with 55% to 65% found just once. The source material was blood. The receptors shown here come from a man aged 25-40 years in good health.

This chain links TRBV7-2 with TRBJ2-7; TRBD1 or TRBD2 may be the D gene (5 bases each). Trimming took 4 bases from V and 7 from J, leaving 14 bases between them. The CDR3 length is 13 residues. CDR1 and CDR2 from the germline V gene are SGHTA and FQGNSA. Written as DNA, the CDR3 is TGTGCCAGCAGCTCCGGGACGTACAGGGAGCAGTACTTC. It translates to CASSSGTYREQYF.

The rearrangement links TRBV6-2 or TRBV6-3 to TRBJ2-2; 7 bases agree with TRBD2. CDR3 length: 16 residues. V lost 7 bases to trimming and J lost 4 bases; unmatched junction nucleotides: 12. CDR1 and CDR2 (germline): MNHEY, SVGEGT. The CDR3 DNA reads as TGTGCCAGCACCCCCACGGGCAGGGAGGGCACCGGGGAGCTGTTTTTT. Protein sequence: CASTPTGREGTGELFF.

This clonotype has more than one count but fewer than ten. J is TRBJ2-7 and V is TRBV5-5; tentative D call: TRBD2 (6 bases). V lost 1 base to trimming and J lost 3 bases, with 11 bases between them. The germline V gene has CDR1 SGHKS and CDR2 YYEKEE (reference sequence). CDR3 size: 14 residues. The CDR3 nucleotides are TGTGCCAGCAGCTTGCGCGGGACTGACTACGAGCAGTACTTC. It specifies CASSLRGTDYEQYF.

This clonotype was detected only a few times. V usage is TRBV7-2 and J usage is TRBJ2-5, with TRBD2 matching over 10 bases. The CDR3 has 16 amino acids. V was pared by 0 bases and J by 6 bases, with 7 bases of the junction left unmatched. Germline values: CDR1 SGHTA, CDR2 FQGNSA. The CDR3 reads CASSLANSGGAKTQYF. The CDR3 DNA reads as TGTGCCAGCAGCTTAGCTAACAGCGGGGGGGCAAAGACCCAGTACTTC.

The chain links TRBV4-3 to TRBJ1-6, with 7 bases aligning to TRBD1. Germline-derived CDR1 and CDR2 are LGHNA and YSLEER. The CDR3 is made up of 16 amino acids. Trimming removed 0 bases from V and 11 bases from J; junction bases left unmatched: 10. The CDR3 region is CASSQDRQGVWPPLHF. CDR3 in DNA: TGCGCCAGCAGCCAAGATAGGCAGGGGGTCTGGCCACCCCTCCACTTT.

The rearrangement joins TRBV6-1 to TRBJ2-6; D not certain. This CDR3 region has 14 residues. Germline V gene sequence: CDR1 MNHNS, CDR2 SASEGT. V gave up 10 bases and J gave up 3 bases, with 13 bases separating them. The CDR3 loop is CATAGPSGANVLTF. The CDR3 DNA reads TGTGCCACGGCCGGTCCTAGTGGGGCCAACGTCCTGACTTTC.

This sequence joins TRBV4-2 and TRBJ2-3; D might be TRBD1 (6 bases). The germline CDR1 and CDR2 sequences are LGHNA and YNFKEQ. V was clipped by 0 bases and J by 2 bases, with 12 bases between them. CDR3 size: 16 residues. CDR3 coding DNA: TGTGCCAGCAGCCAAGATAAGAACAGGGCCACAGATACGCAGTATTTT. This encodes CASSQDKNRATDTQYF.

Details on this clonotype: One junction end does not reproduce the germline sequence, and a read error may be involved. The chain uses TRBV4-3 and TRBJ2-7; 7 positions match TRBD2. This CDR3 spans 14 amino acids. In germline, CDR1 is LGHNA, CDR2 YSLEER. CDR3 residues: CASSPRGDSYEPYF. The CDR3 DNA is TGCGCCAGCAGCCCCCGGGGGGACTCCTACGAGCCGTACTTC.

This chain uses TRBV27 with TRBJ2-3, with TRBD2 identical over 9 bases. The CDR3 covers 18 residues. The junction had 11 bases not matched to a gene; V was cut back by 4 bases and J by 0 bases. Per germline, CDR1 MNHEY and CDR2 SMNVEV (reference sequence). The CDR3 is CASSWSGRRGGSTDTQYF. The CDR3 region has the DNA TGTGCCAGCAGTTGGAGTGGCAGGCGGGGGGGAAGCACAGATACGCAGTATTTT.

This chain uses TRBV7-8 with TRBJ2-4; D tentatively reads TRBD1 or TRBD2 (5 bases each). CDR3 length equals 16 residues. With 4 bases removed from V and 0 bases from J, the gap between germline ends came to 13 bases. Germline CDR1 SGHVS, CDR2 FQNEAQ. In DNA, the CDR3 is TGTGCCAGCAGCTCTAGAGGGGAACTAGCCAAAAACATTCAGTACTTC. Amino acid sequence: CASSSRGELAKNIQYF.

This clonotype was picked up a small number of times. The chain carries TRBV3-1 and TRBJ2-1, with D unresolved. This CDR3 has 15 residues. Between the trimmed V and J ends, which lost 4 bases and 6 bases, there was a span of 16 bases. Germline V lookup: CDR1 LGHDT, CDR2 YNNKEL (reference sequence). The CDR3 sequence is CASSPNRVRINEQFF. The DNA for the CDR3 is TGTGCCAGCAGCCCAAATAGGGTGAGGATCAATGAGCAGTTCTTC.

This clonotype was detected a few times. The chain is built from TRBV18 and TRBJ1-2; 9 nucleotides match TRBD1. The CDR3 covers 14 residues. In germline, CDR1 is KGHSH, CDR2 LQKENI. After removal of 3 bases from V and 5 bases from J, the junction contained 4 bases not matched to a gene. This CDR3 reads CASSPDRGPYGYTF. CDR3 sequence (DNA): TGTGCCAGCTCACCGGACAGGGGTCCGTATGGCTACACCTTC.

This sequence joins TRBV20-1 and TRBJ2-3; tentatively, D is TRBD1 (5 bases). This CDR3 contains 12 residues. Trimming left V 4 bases short and J 3 bases short, with 8 bases between. The V gene's germline CDR1 is DFQATT and CDR2 SNEGSKA (reference sequence). This CDR3 reads CSATQGTDTQYF. CDR3 bases: TGCAGTGCTACGCAGGGTACAGATACGCAGTATTTT.